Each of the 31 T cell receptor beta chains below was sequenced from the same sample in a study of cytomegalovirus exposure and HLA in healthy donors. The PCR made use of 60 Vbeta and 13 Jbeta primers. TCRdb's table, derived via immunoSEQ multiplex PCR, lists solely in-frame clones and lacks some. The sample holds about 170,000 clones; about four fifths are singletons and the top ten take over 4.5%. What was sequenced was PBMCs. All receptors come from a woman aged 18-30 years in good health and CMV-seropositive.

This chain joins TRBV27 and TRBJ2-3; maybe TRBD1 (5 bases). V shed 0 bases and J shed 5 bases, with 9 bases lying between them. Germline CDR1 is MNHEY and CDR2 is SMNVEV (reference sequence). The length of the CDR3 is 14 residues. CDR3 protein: CASSLSGVGDTQYF. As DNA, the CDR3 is TGTGCCAGCAGTTTATCAGGGGTCGGAGATACGCAGTATTTT.

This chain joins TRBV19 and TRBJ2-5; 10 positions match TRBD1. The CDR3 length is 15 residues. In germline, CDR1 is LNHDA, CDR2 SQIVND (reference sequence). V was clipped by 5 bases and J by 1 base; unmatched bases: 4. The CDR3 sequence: CASSPRTGGQETQYF. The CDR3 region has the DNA TGTGCCAGTAGTCCCCGGACAGGGGGCCAAGAGACCCAGTACTTC.

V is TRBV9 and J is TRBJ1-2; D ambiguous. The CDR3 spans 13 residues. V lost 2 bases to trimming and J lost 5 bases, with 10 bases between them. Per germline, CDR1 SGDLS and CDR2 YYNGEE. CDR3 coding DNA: TGTGCCAGCAGCGTGGGGTGGGAGTATGGCTACACCTTC. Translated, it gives CASSVGWEYGYTF.

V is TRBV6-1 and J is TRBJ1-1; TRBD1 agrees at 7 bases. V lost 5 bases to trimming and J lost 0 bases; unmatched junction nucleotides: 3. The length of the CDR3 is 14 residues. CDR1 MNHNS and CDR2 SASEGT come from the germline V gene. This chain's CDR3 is CASSRQGMNTEAFF. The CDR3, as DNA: TGTGCCAGCAGTCGACAGGGTATGAACACTGAAGCTTTCTTT.

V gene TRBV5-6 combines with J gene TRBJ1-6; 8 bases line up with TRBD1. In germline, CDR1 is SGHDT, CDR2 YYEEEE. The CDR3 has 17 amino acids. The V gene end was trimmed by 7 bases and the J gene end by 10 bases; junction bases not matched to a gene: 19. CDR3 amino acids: CASGDLGQGGIVSPLHF. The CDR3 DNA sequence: TGTGCCAGCGGGGACTTAGGACAGGGTGGAATAGTATCACCCCTCCACTTT.

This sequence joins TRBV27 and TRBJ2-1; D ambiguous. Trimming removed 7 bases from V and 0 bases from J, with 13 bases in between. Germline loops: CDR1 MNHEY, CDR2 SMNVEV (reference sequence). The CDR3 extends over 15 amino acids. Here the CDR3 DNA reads TGTGCCAGCACCCCTCAGTGGAGCTCCTACAATGAGCAGTTCTTC. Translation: CASTPQWSSYNEQFF.

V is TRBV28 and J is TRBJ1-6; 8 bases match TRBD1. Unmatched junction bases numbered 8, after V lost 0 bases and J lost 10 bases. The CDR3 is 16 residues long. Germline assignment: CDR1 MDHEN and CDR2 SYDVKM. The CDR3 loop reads CASSLWGRGRGSPLHF. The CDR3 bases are TGTGCCAGCAGTTTATGGGGCAGGGGGCGAGGCTCACCCCTCCACTTT.

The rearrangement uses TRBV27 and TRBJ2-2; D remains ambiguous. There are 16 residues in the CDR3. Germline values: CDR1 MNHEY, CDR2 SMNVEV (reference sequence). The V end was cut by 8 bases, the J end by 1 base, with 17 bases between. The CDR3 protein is CASRQGARQNTGELFF. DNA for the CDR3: TGTGCCAGCCGACAAGGCGCCAGACAGAACACCGGGGAGCTGTTTTTT.

In DNA, the CDR3 is TGTGCCAGCAGCCGCGGGCTAGCCGGTTACAATGAGCAGTTCTTC. Translating gives CASSRGLAGYNEQFF. The chain combines TRBV2 with TRBJ2-1, with D tentatively TRBD2 (5 bases). V gave up 6 bases and J gave up 4 bases, with 16 bases separating them. Germline loops: CDR1 SNHLY, CDR2 FYNNEI. This CDR3 has 15 amino acids.

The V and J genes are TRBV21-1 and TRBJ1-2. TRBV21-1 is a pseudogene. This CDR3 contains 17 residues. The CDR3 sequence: CASSKKISGPCEGGYTF. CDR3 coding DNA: TGTGCCAGCAGCAAAAAGATTAGCGGCCCCTGTGAAGGAGGCTACACCTTC.

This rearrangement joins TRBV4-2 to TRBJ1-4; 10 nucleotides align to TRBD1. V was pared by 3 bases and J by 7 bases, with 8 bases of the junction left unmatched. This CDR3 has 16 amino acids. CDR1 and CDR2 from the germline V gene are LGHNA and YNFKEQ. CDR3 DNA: TGTGCCAGCAGCCACTCCGGGACAGGGGACGGTGAAAAACTGTTTTTT. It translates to CASSHSGTGDGEKLFF.

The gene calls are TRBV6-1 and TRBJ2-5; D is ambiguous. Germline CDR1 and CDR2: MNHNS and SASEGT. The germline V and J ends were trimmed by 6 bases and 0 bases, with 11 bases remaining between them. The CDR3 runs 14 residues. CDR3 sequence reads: CASSMVPNQETQYF. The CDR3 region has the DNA TGTGCCAGCAGCATGGTACCTAACCAAGAGACCCAGTACTTC.

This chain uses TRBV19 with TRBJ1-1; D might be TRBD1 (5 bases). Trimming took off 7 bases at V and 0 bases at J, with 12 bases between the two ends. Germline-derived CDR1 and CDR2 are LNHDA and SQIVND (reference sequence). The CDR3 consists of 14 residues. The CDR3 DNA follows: TGTGCCAGTACTACGGGACTTATGAACACTGAAGCTTTCTTT. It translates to CASTTGLMNTEAFF.

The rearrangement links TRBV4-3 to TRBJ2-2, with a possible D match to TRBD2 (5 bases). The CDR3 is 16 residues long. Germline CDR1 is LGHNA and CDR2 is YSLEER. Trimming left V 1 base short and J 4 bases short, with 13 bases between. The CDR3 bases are TGCGCCAGCAGCCAAGGAGCGGAGACGATCACCGGGGAGCTGTTTTTT. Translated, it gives CASSQGAETITGELFF.

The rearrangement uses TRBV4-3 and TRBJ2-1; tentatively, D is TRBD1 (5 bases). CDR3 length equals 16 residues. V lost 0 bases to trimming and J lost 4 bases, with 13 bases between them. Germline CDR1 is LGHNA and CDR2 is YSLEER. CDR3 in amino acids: CASSQDARASYNEQFF. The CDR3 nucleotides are TGCGCCAGCAGCCAAGATGCCAGGGCTTCTTACAATGAGCAGTTCTTC.

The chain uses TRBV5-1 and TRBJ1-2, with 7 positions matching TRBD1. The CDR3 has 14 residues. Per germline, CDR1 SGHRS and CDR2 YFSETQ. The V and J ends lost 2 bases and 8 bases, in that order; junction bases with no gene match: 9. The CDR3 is CASSFEGARWGYTF. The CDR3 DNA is TGCGCCAGCAGCTTCGAGGGGGCAAGGTGGGGCTACACCTTC.

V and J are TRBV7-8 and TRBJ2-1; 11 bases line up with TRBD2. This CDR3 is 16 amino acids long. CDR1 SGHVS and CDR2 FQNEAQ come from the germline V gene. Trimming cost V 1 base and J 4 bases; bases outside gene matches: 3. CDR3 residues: CASSLGLAGTYNEQFF. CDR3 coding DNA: TGTGCCAGCAGCTTAGGACTAGCGGGGACTTACAATGAGCAGTTCTTC.

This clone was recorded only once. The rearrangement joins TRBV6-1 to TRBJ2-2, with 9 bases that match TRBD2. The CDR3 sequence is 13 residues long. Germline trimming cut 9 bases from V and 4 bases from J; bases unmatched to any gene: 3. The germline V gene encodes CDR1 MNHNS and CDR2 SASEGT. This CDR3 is CASIAGATGELFF. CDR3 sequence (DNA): TGTGCCAGTATAGCGGGGGCCACCGGGGAGCTGTTTTTT.

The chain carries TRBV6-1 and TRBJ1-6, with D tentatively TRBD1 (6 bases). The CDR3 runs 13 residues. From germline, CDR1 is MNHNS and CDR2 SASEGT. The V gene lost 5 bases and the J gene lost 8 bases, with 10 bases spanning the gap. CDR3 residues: CASSYAGDSPLHF. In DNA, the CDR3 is TGTGCCAGCAGTTATGCAGGGGATTCACCCCTCCACTTT.

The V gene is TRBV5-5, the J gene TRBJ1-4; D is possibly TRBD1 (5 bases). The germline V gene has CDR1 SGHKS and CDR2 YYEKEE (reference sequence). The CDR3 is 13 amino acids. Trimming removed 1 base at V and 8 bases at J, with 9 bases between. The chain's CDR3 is CASSLLGPEKLFF. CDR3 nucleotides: TGTGCCAGCAGCTTGTTGGGGCCAGAAAAACTGTTTTTT.

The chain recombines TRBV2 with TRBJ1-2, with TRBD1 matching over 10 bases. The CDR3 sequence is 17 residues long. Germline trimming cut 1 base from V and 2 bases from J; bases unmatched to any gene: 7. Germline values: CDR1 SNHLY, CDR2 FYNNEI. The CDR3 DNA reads TGTGCCAGCAGTGAAGGGACAGGGGGAATTGCCAACTATGGCTACACCTTC. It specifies CASSEGTGGIANYGYTF.

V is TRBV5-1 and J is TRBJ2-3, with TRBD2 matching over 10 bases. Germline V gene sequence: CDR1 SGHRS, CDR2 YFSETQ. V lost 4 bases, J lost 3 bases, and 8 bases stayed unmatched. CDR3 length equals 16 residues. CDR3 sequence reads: CASSPMSGGATDTQYF. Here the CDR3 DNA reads TGCGCCAGCAGCCCTATGAGCGGGGGGGCGACAGATACGCAGTATTTT.

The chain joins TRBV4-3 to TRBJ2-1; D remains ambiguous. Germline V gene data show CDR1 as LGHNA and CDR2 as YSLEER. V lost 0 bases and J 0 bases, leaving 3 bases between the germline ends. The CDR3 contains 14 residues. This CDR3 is CASSQDYSYNEQFF. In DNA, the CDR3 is TGCGCCAGCAGCCAAGACTACTCCTACAATGAGCAGTTCTTC.

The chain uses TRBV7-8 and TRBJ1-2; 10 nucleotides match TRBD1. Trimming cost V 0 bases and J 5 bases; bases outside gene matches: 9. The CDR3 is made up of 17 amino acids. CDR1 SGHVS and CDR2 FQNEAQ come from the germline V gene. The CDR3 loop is CASSLAGQGYGKYGYTF. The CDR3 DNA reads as TGTGCCAGCAGCTTAGCGGGACAGGGGTACGGAAAGTATGGCTACACCTTC.

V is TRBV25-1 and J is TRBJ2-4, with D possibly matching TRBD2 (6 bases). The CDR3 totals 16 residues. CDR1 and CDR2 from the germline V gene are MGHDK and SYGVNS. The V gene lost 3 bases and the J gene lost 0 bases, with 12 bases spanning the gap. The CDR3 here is CASSDGLSLAKNIQYF. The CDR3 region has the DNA TGTGCCAGCAGTGACGGACTATCCTTAGCCAAAAACATTCAGTACTTC.

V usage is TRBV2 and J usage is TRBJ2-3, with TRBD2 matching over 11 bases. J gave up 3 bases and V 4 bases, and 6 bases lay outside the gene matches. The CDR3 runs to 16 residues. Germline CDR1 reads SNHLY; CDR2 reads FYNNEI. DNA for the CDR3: TGTGCCAGCAGTGTCCCACTAGCGGGGGAGACAGATACGCAGTATTTT. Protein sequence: CASSVPLAGETDTQYF.

This chain's CDR3 is CASSAGGTDTGELFF. In DNA, the CDR3 is TGTGCCAGCAGTGCTGGCGGGACAGACACCGGGGAGCTGTTTTTT. V gene TRBV25-1 combines with J gene TRBJ2-2; tentative D call: TRBD1 (7 bases). CDR1 MGHDK and CDR2 SYGVNS come from the germline V gene. The CDR3 length is 15 residues. V was cut by 4 bases and J by 3 bases, with 12 bases left in between.

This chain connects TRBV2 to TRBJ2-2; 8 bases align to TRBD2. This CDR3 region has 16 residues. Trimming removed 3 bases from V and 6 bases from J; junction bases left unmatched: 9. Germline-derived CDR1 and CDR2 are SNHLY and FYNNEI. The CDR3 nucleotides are TGTGCCAGCAGTGAGTCCGGGGGGGGCATTGCCGGGGAGCTGTTTTTT. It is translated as CASSESGGGIAGELFF.

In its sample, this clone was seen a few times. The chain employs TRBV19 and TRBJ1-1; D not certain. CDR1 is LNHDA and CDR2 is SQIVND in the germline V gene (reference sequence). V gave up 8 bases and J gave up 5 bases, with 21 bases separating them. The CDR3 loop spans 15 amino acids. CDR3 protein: CASHYSGLTGTEAFF. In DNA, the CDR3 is TGTGCCAGTCACTATAGTGGGTTGACTGGGACTGAAGCTTTCTTT.

The CDR3, as DNA: TGTGCCAGCAGCCTAACCTCGACAGGGGAATTGATTGGCTACACCTTC. Protein: CASSLTSTGELIGYTF. J is TRBJ1-2 and V is TRBV27, with 8 bases matching TRBD1. The CDR3 is 16 residues long. Germline CDR1 reads MNHEY; CDR2 reads SMNVEV (reference sequence). The V segment lost 6 bases and the J segment 7 bases; nucleotides outside the gene matches: 16.

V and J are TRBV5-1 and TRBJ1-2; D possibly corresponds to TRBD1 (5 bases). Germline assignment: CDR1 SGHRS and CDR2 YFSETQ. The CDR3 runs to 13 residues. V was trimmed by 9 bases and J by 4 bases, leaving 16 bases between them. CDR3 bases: TGCGCCACCTCAGACAGCCCTGGCTATGGCTACACCTTC. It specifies CATSDSPGYGYTF.